This T cell receptor beta chain was identified during a study of neurological immune-mediated disorders. General study findings and limits: None of the CDR3 amino acid sequences of expanded clones were shared across subjects, and this suggested private repertoires in all groups. With the multiple sclerosis repertoire cluster, neither clinical nor MRI features showed any association. One related-CDR3 cluster, which may be a signature, held the repertoires of 18 of 34 multiple sclerosis patients after phylogenetic grouping.

In its sample, this clonotype was seen many times. Its antigen is as yet unknown. This CDR3 comprises 15 residues. Trimming at V came to 6 bases and at J to 6 bases, leaving 13 bases not matched to a gene. TCRdb independently ran MiXCR on the 5' RACE reads; one entry per CDR3 protein. Among tens of thousands of distinct CDR3 sequences listed, around 3.3% were seen once. This chain uses TRBV12-3 or TRBV12-4 with TRBJ1-1, with TRBD1 matching over 7 bases. Sequencing was performed on PBMCs. This receptor was taken from a man in his forties with multiple sclerosis. The CDR3 coding sequence is TGTGCCAGCAGGCACTGGGCGGGACAGCCCCCTGAAGCTTTCTTT. It encodes CASRHWAGQPPEAFF.